The T cell receptor beta chain under discussion was sequenced for a study of blood T cell repertoires in COVID-19 (dated by TCRdb to about 2020). Describing the broader study: Samples covering the acute and convalescent phases of COVID-19 were provided by collaborators in the United States, Italy and Spain. The dataset comprised deeply sampled blood TCRbeta repertoires from subjects exposed to, actively infected with, or recovered from COVID-19. The repertoires were made available in a free public database intended to serve as a resource for research on the immune response to SARS-CoV-2. Where available, HLA class I and class II types were obtained from metadata supplied by the sample provider rather than from assay-based typing. A de-identified subject ID, COVID-19 status, age in years and sex were almost always included in the sample metadata. The prospective study material was composed of cDNA or gDNA derived from T cells, B-cell-depleted T cells, or PBMCs. The samples were drawn from the first 160 participants of the ongoing ImmuneRACE study and from 1,254 subjects provided by 6 global collaborators. Study-level results and caveats: The amount of clinical and demographic metadata varied by source and participant and was provided uncurated.

At one collaborating source in Seattle, patients were enrolled during active infection and were followed longitudinally through the course of disease. The collaborating institutions used their own protocols to collect whole blood in K2EDTA tubes. For TCRbeta analysis, collaborator samples were shipped as frozen whole blood, as isolated PBMCs, or as DNA extracted from either sample type. TCRbeta CDR3 regions were amplified from genomic DNA by means of the immunoSEQ Assay, a bias-controlled multiplex PCR. In the source study's methods: The number of nucleated cells in each sample was estimated from the amplification of reference gene primers within the assay. To quantify the absolute abundance of each unique TCRbeta CDR3 rearrangement, sequence reads were collapsed and filtered. For each sample, productive Simpson clonality was calculated as the square root of Simpson's diversity index across productive rearrangements. Not all clones reach the TCRdb copy of this immuneACCESS table, which keeps in-frame sequences only. Checked studies attribute under half of the gap to unresolved V genes and leave the rest unexplained. V and J calls and clone size are those listed in that table; D and trimming were worked out from the DNA. The sample has 50,000 to 65,000 clones on record, less than 90% of them singletons. Around 15% of the sample is in the top ten clones.

Trimming removed 0 bases from V and 5 bases from J, leaving 16 bases between the germline ends. According to the germline V gene, CDR1 reads ENHRY and CDR2 reads SYGVKD. Measured from the cysteine to the phenylalanine, the CDR3 is 17 residues long. Only the CDR3 DNA is retained, 51 bases long and in frame from the first base. Details on this clone: The antigen it binds to is not known. Base qualities are not recorded, but no much larger clone differs from it by a single base.

Sequenced material: peripheral blood. The chain was built from TRBV10-3 and TRBJ2-2, with no confidently assigned D gene. This sequence originates from a man in his sixties with COVID-19, enrolled during active disease. The base sequence is TGTGCCATCAGTGAGTCGCTCGGTTCGGGTAAGACCGGGGAGCTGTTTTTT. This gives the protein CAISESLGSGKTGELFF.